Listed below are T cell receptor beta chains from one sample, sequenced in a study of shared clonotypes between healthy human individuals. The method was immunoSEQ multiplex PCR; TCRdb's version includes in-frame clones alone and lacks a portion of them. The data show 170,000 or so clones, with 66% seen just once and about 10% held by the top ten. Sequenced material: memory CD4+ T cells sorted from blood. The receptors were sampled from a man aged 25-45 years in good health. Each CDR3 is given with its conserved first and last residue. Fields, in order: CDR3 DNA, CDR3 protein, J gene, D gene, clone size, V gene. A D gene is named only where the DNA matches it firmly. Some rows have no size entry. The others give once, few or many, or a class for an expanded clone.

CDR3 DNA: TGTGCCAGCAGCCCGAAGGGACTGGAGTTCGGTGAGCAGTACTTC; CDR3 protein: CASSPKGLEFGEQYF; J gene: TRBJ2-7; D gene: -; clone size: few; V gene: TRBV7-9
CDR3 DNA: TGCAGCGTTGAAGGTGGCGGGAGAAGATACAATGAGCAGTTCTTC; CDR3 protein: CSVEGGGRRYNEQFF; J gene: TRBJ2-1; D gene: TRBD2; clone size: once; V gene: TRBV29-1
CDR3 DNA: TGTGCCACCAGCAGAGATAGGGCGGGGTATGAGCAGTTCTTC; CDR3 protein: CATSRDRAGYEQFF; J gene: TRBJ2-1; D gene: -; clone size: -; V gene: TRBV15
CDR3 DNA: TGTGCCAGCAGTGCCGACAGGGGGGGAAGCAATCAGCCCCAGCATTTT; CDR3 protein: CASSADRGGSNQPQHF; J gene: TRBJ1-5; D gene: TRBD1; clone size: few; V gene: TRBV2
CDR3 DNA: TGCAGTGCAAGCGCCCAGGAGACCCAGTACTTC; CDR3 protein: CSASAQETQYF; J gene: TRBJ2-5; D gene: -; clone size: few; V gene: TRBV20-1
CDR3 DNA: TGTGCCATCAGTGAGAGCGGGAGCGATGAGCAGTTCTTC; CDR3 protein: CAISESGSDEQFF; J gene: TRBJ2-1; D gene: TRBD2; clone size: -; V gene: TRBV10-3
CDR3 DNA: TGTGCCAGCTCACCTAACGGGGGCACTGAAGCTTTCTTT; CDR3 protein: CASSPNGGTEAFF; J gene: TRBJ1-1; D gene: -; clone size: -; V gene: TRBV18
CDR3 DNA: TGTGCCAGCAGTGTTTGGGAAGGTCAGCCCCAGCATTTT; CDR3 protein: CASSVWEGQPQHF; J gene: TRBJ1-5; D gene: -; clone size: -; V gene: TRBV2
CDR3 DNA: TGTGCCAGCAGCTACCTTGGGGGAGCCGTTACCGGGGAGCTGTTTTTT; CDR3 protein: CASSYLGGAVTGELFF; J gene: TRBJ2-2; D gene: -; clone size: few; V gene: TRBV7-2
CDR3 DNA: TGTGCCATCAGCGGGGGGATGGGAGGGCAAGAGACCCAGTACTTC; CDR3 protein: CAISGGMGGQETQYF; J gene: TRBJ2-5; D gene: TRBD2; clone size: -; V gene: TRBV10-3
CDR3 DNA: TGTGCCAGCAGACTAGCCTTACCAGATACGCAGTATTTT; CDR3 protein: CASRLALPDTQYF; J gene: TRBJ2-3; D gene: -; clone size: -; V gene: TRBV6-1
CDR3 DNA: TGTGCCAGTAGTATATCCAGGGGGAACACCTACGAGCAGTACTTC; CDR3 protein: CASSISRGNTYEQYF; J gene: TRBJ2-7; D gene: TRBD1; clone size: -; V gene: TRBV19
CDR3 DNA: TGTGCCACCAGCAGAGGGGGGACAGGGGCGTACGAGCAGTACTTC; CDR3 protein: CATSRGGTGAYEQYF; J gene: TRBJ2-7; D gene: TRBD1; clone size: -; V gene: TRBV15
CDR3 DNA: TGTGCCTCGTCGGGGGCAAGGGGCAATGAGCAGTTCTTC; CDR3 protein: CASSGARGNEQFF; J gene: TRBJ2-1; D gene: -; clone size: -; V gene: TRBV15
CDR3 DNA: TGCGCCAGCAGCTTGGCTTTTAGCGGGATTACCGGGGAGCTGTTTTTT; CDR3 protein: CASSLAFSGITGELFF; J gene: TRBJ2-2; D gene: TRBD2; clone size: -; V gene: TRBV5-1
CDR3 DNA: TGCGCCAGCAGCTCGGGGACTGATACTAGCACAGATACGCAGTATTTT; CDR3 protein: CASSSGTDTSTDTQYF; J gene: TRBJ2-3; D gene: -; clone size: -; V gene: TRBV5-1
CDR3 DNA: TGTGCCAGCAGCTTAGGGACTAGCGGGTCAAGAGATACGCAGTATTTT; CDR3 protein: CASSLGTSGSRDTQYF; J gene: TRBJ2-3; D gene: TRBD2; clone size: -; V gene: TRBV7-2
CDR3 DNA: TGTGCCACCAGTTTATCCGAGACCCAGTACTTC; CDR3 protein: CATSLSETQYF; J gene: TRBJ2-5; D gene: -; clone size: once; V gene: TRBV15
CDR3 DNA: TGTGCCAGCAGCCCTCGAGGGACAGCTTCTAACTATGGCTACACCTTC; CDR3 protein: CASSPRGTASNYGYTF; J gene: TRBJ1-2; D gene: TRBD1; clone size: once; V gene: TRBV7-9
CDR3 DNA: TGTGCCAGCAGCTCTCGGGGGTCCTACAATGAGCAGTTCTTC; CDR3 protein: CASSSRGSYNEQFF; J gene: TRBJ2-1; D gene: -; clone size: -; V gene: TRBV5-6
CDR3 DNA: TGTGCCAGCAGCCAAGGCAGGCATTGGACAGATACGCAGTATTTT; CDR3 protein: CASSQGRHWTDTQYF; J gene: TRBJ2-3; D gene: -; clone size: -; V gene: TRBV14
CDR3 DNA: TGTGCCAGCAGCGTGGTGGAGGGAGATACGCAGTATTTT; CDR3 protein: CASSVVEGDTQYF; J gene: TRBJ2-3; D gene: -; clone size: -; V gene: TRBV5-4
CDR3 DNA: TGTGCCAGCAGTCCGGGACAGGGGAGGTGGAATGAGCAGTTCTTC; CDR3 protein: CASSPGQGRWNEQFF; J gene: TRBJ2-1; D gene: TRBD1; clone size: -; V gene: TRBV6-6
CDR3 DNA: TGTGCCAGCAGTTCCCCCAACTTCTACAATGAGCAGTTCTTC; CDR3 protein: CASSSPNFYNEQFF; J gene: TRBJ2-1; D gene: -; clone size: few; V gene: TRBV27
CDR3 DNA: TGTGCCAGCAGGACACAGGGGACGACCTACGAGCAGTACTTC; CDR3 protein: CASRTQGTTYEQYF; J gene: TRBJ2-7; D gene: TRBD1; clone size: once; V gene: TRBV6-1
CDR3 DNA: TGTGCCAGCAGTGAGCCTTTCGAGCAGTACTTC; CDR3 protein: CASSEPFEQYF; J gene: TRBJ2-7; D gene: -; clone size: -; V gene: TRBV6-1
CDR3 DNA: TGTGCCGCCGGGACAGATAATCAGCCCCAGCATTTT; CDR3 protein: CAAGTDNQPQHF; J gene: TRBJ1-5; D gene: TRBD1; clone size: -; V gene: TRBV10-3
CDR3 DNA: TGTGCCAGCAGCGTGGGGGGACTTCAAGAGACCCAGTACTTC; CDR3 protein: CASSVGGLQETQYF; J gene: TRBJ2-5; D gene: -; clone size: few; V gene: TRBV9
CDR3 DNA: TGTGCCAGCAGTGAACAACAGGGGGGCAATCAGCCCCAGCATTTT; CDR3 protein: CASSEQQGGNQPQHF; J gene: TRBJ1-5; D gene: TRBD1; clone size: -; V gene: TRBV6-1
CDR3 DNA: TGCGCCAGCAGCTTGGGGGGGCACCAAGAGGAAGCTTTCTTT; CDR3 protein: CASSLGGHQEEAFF; J gene: TRBJ1-1; D gene: -; clone size: -; V gene: TRBV5-1
CDR3 DNA: TGCAGCGTTGCATGGACAGGGAACACCGGGGAGCTGTTTTTT; CDR3 protein: CSVAWTGNTGELFF; J gene: TRBJ2-2; D gene: TRBD1; clone size: once; V gene: TRBV29-1
CDR3 DNA: TGTGCCAGCAGCCCCCCGGGACTAGCGTTAGAGCAGTTCTTC; CDR3 protein: CASSPPGLALEQFF; J gene: TRBJ2-1; D gene: TRBD2; clone size: -; V gene: TRBV7-8
CDR3 DNA: TGTGCCAGCAGTGAAGCATTGGGACACGGGCAGCCCCAGCATTTT; CDR3 protein: CASSEALGHGQPQHF; J gene: TRBJ1-5; D gene: -; clone size: -; V gene: TRBV6-1
CDR3 DNA: TGTGCCAGCAGGCGACAGGGAGGCGGGAAGACCCAGTACTTC; CDR3 protein: CASRRQGGGKTQYF; J gene: TRBJ2-5; D gene: -; clone size: once; V gene: TRBV6-5
CDR3 DNA: TGTGCCAGCAGTTCTTACAATGAGCAGTTCTTC; CDR3 protein: CASSSYNEQFF; J gene: TRBJ2-1; D gene: -; clone size: -; V gene: TRBV28
CDR3 DNA: TGTGCCAGCAGCCAAGCCGCATCAGCGGGAGGAAGAAGAGACACAGATACGCAGTATTTT; CDR3 protein: CASSQAASAGGRRDTDTQYF; J gene: TRBJ2-3; D gene: TRBD2; clone size: -; V gene: TRBV4-2
CDR3 DNA: TGTGCCAGCGGGAGCGGACAGGGGAGCCCTAACCCTGAAGCTTTCTTT; CDR3 protein: CASGSGQGSPNPEAFF; J gene: TRBJ1-1; D gene: TRBD1; clone size: -; V gene: TRBV2